This TCR beta chain was sequenced during a study of blood T cell repertoires in COVID-19. This clone was seen a single time. Original methodology: Amplification of reference gene primers provided the estimated nucleated cell counts. Clones were read by immunoSEQ multiplex PCR, and TCRdb kept only the in-frame ones, dropping some. Clonal size and the V and J genes are those of that table, whereas D and trimming came from the DNA. The sample has under 150,000 clones; roughly 88% are singletons. The V gene lost 4 bases and the J gene lost 8 bases, with 14 bases spanning the gap. The CDR3 contains 14 residues. CDR1 and CDR2 (germline): SNHLY, FYNNEI.

This sequence joins TRBV2 and TRBJ1-4, with D perhaps TRBD1 (6 bases). The sequence was obtained from a woman between 25 and 40 years old with acute COVID-19. Material for sequencing was PBMCs or T cells enriched from blood (not recorded which). The CDR3: CASSAGGGWEKLFF. DNA for the CDR3: TGTGCCAGCAGTGCTGGGGGGGGCTGGGAAAAACTGTTTTTT.